The clone carrying this T cell receptor (beta chain) was observed many times. Its antigen is unidentified. TCR beta CDR3 regions were amplified from RNA. A first-round RT-PCR of the TCR CDR3 used the HTBI primer set. TCRdb passed the multiplex PCR reads through MiXCR, listing each CDR3 protein once. The data show approximately 530,000 distinct CDR3 sequences, 16% seen once. The data were taken from a study of T cells in Graves' hyperthyroidism and ophthalmopathy. Notes on the study in general: Blood samples included most of the expanded thyroid clonotypes exceeding 0.001.

The study defined stable Graves' hyperthyroidism as no ophthalmopathy progression within 18 months. The study excluded patients with uncontrolled infection, other autoimmune disease, pregnancy or lactation. An approximately 10 ml volume of fresh peripheral blood provided the PBMCs. The V gene's germline CDR1 is DFQATT and CDR2 SNEGSKA (reference sequence). V dropped 8 bases and J dropped 3; count of bases not matched to a gene: 8. The CDR3 extends over 14 amino acids. The TCR originated in a woman aged 18-35 years with Graves' hyperthyroidism. This chain links TRBV20-1 with TRBJ2-7, with TRBD2 matching over 12 bases. Material for sequencing was blood. In nucleotides, the CDR3 is TGCAGTCCTCAACTAGCGGGAGGAATCTACGAGCAGTACTTC. Protein product: CSPQLAGGIYEQYF.